This T cell receptor (beta chain) is from a study of CD8 T cells in ankylosing spondylitis. This clonotype was recorded many times. A single record per CDR3 protein comes from TCRdb applying MiXCR to the 5' RACE reads. The sample shows 250,000 or so distinct CDR3 sequences, over 9.5% of them seen only once. The V and J ends lost 1 base and 4 bases respectively, with 17 bases between them. The CDR3 is 17 residues long. Germline V gene sequence: CDR1 MGHRA, CDR2 YSYEKL. The TCR comes from a male donor with ankylosing spondylitis or in good health (not recorded which). The sample was blood, either unsorted or a sorted T cell fraction (not recorded which). The chain uses TRBV4-1 and TRBJ1-5; D unresolved. DNA for the CDR3: TGCGCCAGCAGCCAAGGTCCATTAGGTAATCGGAATCAGCCCCAGCATTTT. This codes for CASSQGPLGNRNQPQHF.